Shown below are 10 T cell receptor beta chains from a single sample sequenced in a study of T cells in Graves' hyperthyroidism and ophthalmopathy. Authors of the study amplified TCR beta CDR3 regions from RNA transcripts. The primer set for the first-round RT-PCR of the TCR CDR3 was HTBI. TCRdb passed the multiplex PCR reads through MiXCR, listing each CDR3 protein once. The sample records approximately 560,000 distinct CDR3 sequences, 40% to 55% being singletons. The sample taken for sequencing was peripheral blood or thyroid tissue (not recorded which). The receptors shown here come from a woman aged 18-35 years with Graves' hyperthyroidism.

This clonotype was recorded a few times. The genes are TRBV9 and TRBJ1-3; no definite D call. V gave up 6 bases and J gave up 4 bases, with 11 bases separating them. CDR3 size: 13 residues. Germline V gene data show CDR1 as SGDLS and CDR2 as YYNGEE. The CDR3 reads CASNRLAGNTIYF. The DNA of the CDR3 is TGTGCCAGCAATCGGCTGGCGGGAAACACCATATATTTT. The variable domain in full, completed from reference TRBV9 and TRBJ1-3, reads DSGVTQTPKHLITATGQRVTLRCSPRSGDLSVYWYQQSLDQGLQFLIQYYNGEERAKGNILERFSAQQFPDLHSELNLSSLELGDSALYFCASNRLAGNTIYFGEGSWLTVV.

The J gene is TRBJ2-7, the V gene TRBV7-6, with D perhaps TRBD1 (5 bases). Trimming stripped 1 base from V and 5 bases from J, with 12 bases between. This CDR3 spans 14 amino acids. CDR1 SGHVS and CDR2 FNYEAQ come from the germline V gene. The CDR3 protein is CASSLGQGSNEQYF. The CDR3 coding sequence is TGTGCCAGCAGCTTAGGCCAGGGATCCAACGAGCAGTACTTC.

As to this clonotype: This may stem from a read error, because a much larger clone lies one nucleotide away. The missing conserved phenylalanine or tryptophan at the end of this CDR3 makes a read error likely. The V gene is TRBV15, the J gene TRBJ1-5; TRBD1 is a possible D gene (5 bases). V gave up 3 bases and J gave up 7 bases, with 10 bases separating them. The germline V gene has CDR1 LNHNV and CDR2 YYDKDF (reference sequence). This CDR3 contains 13 residues. This CDR3 is CATSRGVFQPQHL. CDR3 coding DNA: TGTGCCACCAGCAGGGGGGTTTTCCAGCCCCAGCATCTT.

As DNA, the CDR3 is TGTGCCAGCAGCTCTCTGACAGGGAGCTACGAGCAGTACTTC. It codes for CASSSLTGSYEQYF. The V and J genes are TRBV7-2 and TRBJ2-7; TRBD1 aligns across 7 bases. CDR1 is SGHTA and CDR2 is FQGNSA in the germline V gene. This CDR3 comprises 14 residues. V lost 4 bases to trimming and J lost 3 bases; unmatched junction nucleotides: 6. Looking up the rest from reference TRBV7-2 and TRBJ2-7 gives the full variable domain: GAGVSQSPSNKVTEKGKDVELRCDPISGHTALYWYRQSLGQGLEFLIYFQGNSAPDKSGLPSDRFSAERTGGSVSTLTIQRTQQEDSAVYLCASSSLTGSYEQYFGPGTRLTVT.

This clonotype was found many times. The CDR3 nucleotides are TGCAGTGCCGTCAAGCGGGACCCATACGAGCAGTACTTC. This encodes CSAVKRDPYEQYF. The V gene is TRBV20-1, the J gene TRBJ2-7, with 7 nucleotides matching TRBD2. The V gene end was trimmed by 6 bases and the J gene end by 4 bases; junction bases not matched to a gene: 9. This CDR3 has 13 residues. Germline-derived CDR1 and CDR2 are DFQATT and SNEGSKA (reference sequence).

This clonotype showed up just a few times. The V call is TRBV20-1, the J call TRBJ2-2; D unclear. This CDR3 has 13 amino acids. Per germline, CDR1 DFQATT and CDR2 SNEGSKA (reference sequence). Trimming took off 5 bases at V and 5 bases at J, with 12 bases between the two ends. The CDR3 bases are TGCAGTGCTTTTGATCCGAGGACCGGGGAGCTGTTTTTT. It yields the protein CSAFDPRTGELFF.

The chain has TRBV29-1 and TRBJ2-5; TRBD1 matches 8 bases. The germline gives CDR1 SQVTM, CDR2 ANQGSEA. Trimming took 4 bases from V and 10 from J; bases not matched to a gene: 11. The CDR3 covers 13 residues. This CDR3 reads CSVAQGDVVIQYF. The CDR3 DNA reads as TGCAGCGTTGCACAGGGGGACGTCGTGATCCAGTACTTC.

This clonotype has at least ten counts. The rearrangement joins TRBV20-1 to TRBJ1-5; D is perhaps TRBD1 (6 bases). The CDR3 is 14 residues long. The ends were cut back, 3 bases at V and 3 bases at J, with 12 bases in the middle. Germline CDR1 is DFQATT and CDR2 is SNEGSKA (reference sequence). The CDR3 coding sequence is TGCAGTGCTAGGACCGGGACAACCAATCAGCCCCAGCATTTT. Amino acid sequence: CSARTGTTNQPQHF.

V is TRBV25-1 and J is TRBJ1-4, with 8 bases that match TRBD1. J gave up 5 bases and V 5 bases, and 7 bases lay outside the gene matches. Per the germline V gene, CDR1 is MGHDK and CDR2 is SYGVNS. The CDR3 is 15 amino acids. CDR3 protein: CASSNSRTGNEKLFF. DNA of the CDR3: TGTGCCAGCAGTAACTCGAGGACAGGGAATGAAAAACTGTTTTTT. The variable domain in full, with the rest retrieved from reference TRBV25-1 and TRBJ1-4, is EADIYQTPRYLVIGTGKKITLECSQTMGHDKMYWYQQDPGMELHLIHYSYGVNSTEKGDLSSESTVSRIRTEHFPLTLESARPSHTSQYLCASSNSRTGNEKLFFGSGTQLSVL.

Of note for this clonotype: One junction end disagrees with the germline gene, perhaps due to a read error. The gene calls are TRBV2 and TRBJ1-6; D is ambiguous. The germline gives CDR1 SNHLY, CDR2 FYNNEI. The CDR3 loop spans 12 amino acids. DNA for the CDR3: TGTGCCACCAGTGACGACCGGACACCCCTCCACTTT. Translation: CATSDDRTPLHF.